Below are 11 T cell receptor beta chains sequenced from a single sample in a study of T cells in Graves' hyperthyroidism and ophthalmopathy. RNA transcripts were the template for amplifying TCR beta CDR3 regions. The TCR CDR3 first-round RT-PCR relied on the HTBI primer set. MiXCR, run by TCRdb on the multiplex PCR reads, gives a single entry per CDR3 protein. This repertoire shows 700,000 or so distinct CDR3 sequences, about 15% found once; its top ten account for 8.4%. What was sequenced was blood. The receptors shown here come from a man aged 18 to 29 with Graves' hyperthyroidism.

This clonotype appeared many times. The V gene is TRBV3-1, the J gene TRBJ2-1; the D is unclear. The V gene's germline CDR1 is LGHDT and CDR2 YNNKEL (reference sequence). V was clipped by 5 bases and J by 7 bases, with 15 bases between them. This CDR3 spans 14 amino acids. The CDR3 loop is CASSSEMGWNEQFF. Written as DNA, the CDR3 is TGTGCCAGCAGCTCCGAGATGGGGTGGAATGAGCAGTTCTTC.

In this sample, this clonotype turned up many times. The gene calls are TRBV20-1 and TRBJ2-7, with 8 bases matching TRBD2. The CDR3 loop spans 14 amino acids. Germline CDR1 and CDR2: DFQATT and SNEGSKA (reference sequence). The V and J ends lost 0 bases and 4 bases, in that order; junction bases with no gene match: 5. The CDR3 DNA reads as TGCAGTGCTAGAGATCCCCGGGAGGGATACGAGCAGTACTTC. Translated, it gives CSARDPREGYEQYF.

The chain uses TRBV4-1 and TRBJ2-7, with D hard to call. Germline assignment: CDR1 MGHRA and CDR2 YSYEKL. CDR3 length equals 13 residues. Between the trimmed V and J ends, which lost 3 bases and 0 bases, there was a span of 6 bases. As DNA, the CDR3 is TGCGCCAGCAGCCAGGGGTTCTCCTACGAGCAGTACTTC. Protein sequence: CASSQGFSYEQYF.

About this clonotype: A read error may explain this, as a much larger clone is one base away. The chain recombines TRBV18 with TRBJ2-7; tentative D call: TRBD2 (6 bases). V was trimmed by 2 bases and J by 7 bases, leaving 12 bases between them. The CDR3 spans 13 residues. The germline V gene has CDR1 KGHSH and CDR2 LQKENI. The DNA of the CDR3 is TGTGCCAGCTCACCATCTAGCGTAACTGAGCAGTACTTC. Its protein is CASSPSSVTEQYF. Full variable domain (rest looked up from reference TRBV18 and TRBJ2-7): NAGVMQNPRHLVRRRGQEARLRCSPMKGHSHVYWYRQLPEEGLKFMVYLQKENIIDESGMPKERFSAEFPKEGPSILRIQQVVRGDSAAYFCASSPSSVTEQYFGPGTRLTVT.

The rearrangement joins TRBV6-2 or TRBV6-3 to TRBJ2-5; tentatively, D is TRBD2 (6 bases). Germline CDR1 is MNHEY and CDR2 is SVGEGT. There are 16 residues in the CDR3. Trimming stripped 2 bases from V and 4 bases from J, with 17 bases between. The CDR3 DNA sequence: TGTGCCAGCAGTTACCCCCCGGGGGTGGGGGTAGAGACCCAGTACTTC. It specifies CASSYPPGVGVETQYF.

In its sample, this clonotype was seen many times. This chain connects TRBV28 to TRBJ2-5; the D gene is possibly TRBD2 (5 bases). This CDR3 spans 14 amino acids. CDR1 is MDHEN, CDR2 SYDVKM, per germline. V dropped 8 bases and J dropped 2 bases, with 15 bases sitting between them. The CDR3 sequence is CASPPEAAQETQYF. CDR3 nucleotide sequence: TGTGCCAGCCCCCCGGAGGCGGCACAAGAGACCCAGTACTTC.

The chain couples TRBV6-2 or TRBV6-3 to TRBJ2-1; 8 bases line up with TRBD2. Germline V gives CDR1 MNHEY, CDR2 SVGEGT. The V gene end was trimmed by 10 bases and the J gene end by 6 bases; junction bases not matched to a gene: 14. The CDR3 is 15 residues long. For the CDR3, the DNA is TGTGCCATCTTTACGACAGTGAGCGGGGGCAATGAGCAGTTCTTC. Translated, it gives CAIFTTVSGGNEQFF.

The V gene is TRBV6-1, the J gene TRBJ2-3; D is possibly TRBD1 (5 bases). This CDR3 contains 13 residues. V was clipped by 2 bases and J by 4 bases, with 7 bases between them. Germline loops: CDR1 MNHNS, CDR2 SASEGT. The chain's CDR3 is CASSEQGSDTQYF. Written as DNA, the CDR3 is TGTGCCAGCAGTGAACAGGGATCAGATACGCAGTATTTT.

The chain couples TRBV3-1 to TRBJ1-4, with a possible D match to TRBD1 (5 bases). V lost 1 base and J 8 bases, leaving 8 bases between the germline ends. This CDR3 contains 13 residues. Germline V gene sequence: CDR1 LGHDT, CDR2 YNNKEL (reference sequence). As DNA, the CDR3 is TGTGCCAGCAGCCAAGGGACATCCGAAAAACTGTTTTTT. This codes for CASSQGTSEKLFF.

This clonotype has at least ten counts. This sequence joins TRBV5-1 and TRBJ2-1; 7 nucleotides agree with TRBD2. This CDR3 comprises 17 residues. V gave up 0 bases and J gave up 0 bases; unmatched junction bases: 6. Germline loops: CDR1 SGHRS, CDR2 YFSETQ. CDR3 amino acids: CASSLVPSGRSYNEQFF. DNA for the CDR3: TGCGCCAGCAGCTTGGTCCCTAGCGGTCGCTCCTACAATGAGCAGTTCTTC. Full variable domain (rest looked up from reference TRBV5-1 and TRBJ2-1): KAGVTQTPRYLIKTRGQQVTLSCSPISGHRSVSWYQQTPGQGLQFLFEYFSETQRNKGNFPGRFSGRQFSNSRSEMNVSTLELGDSALYLCASSLVPSGRSYNEQFFGPGTRLTVL.

This chain joins TRBV11-2 and TRBJ2-1, with a possible D match to TRBD1 (5 bases). The CDR3 is 15 residues long. Deletions cut 2 bases from V and 3 bases from J, with 11 bases between. Germline V CDR1 and CDR2: SGHAT, FQNNGV. The CDR3 is CASSLRSTGYNEQFF. DNA for the CDR3: TGTGCCAGCAGCTTAAGGTCAACAGGCTACAATGAGCAGTTCTTC.